This T cell receptor (beta chain) was sequenced for a study of beta chain features in type 1 diabetes. The overall study: Summed over all samples, the examined sorted cells came to under 110,000,000.

What was sequenced were expressed TCRB transcripts, since all of the isolated RNA had been reverse transcribed. Generated by immunoSEQ multiplex PCR, the TCRdb table keeps only in-frame clones and is missing some. The sample consists of a few hundred thousand clones, roughly 30% of them appearing once. V lost 2 bases, J lost 4 bases, and 10 bases lay in between. The V gene's germline CDR1 is SGHTA and CDR2 FQGNSA. The CDR3 has 14 amino acids. This clonotype was sampled from a man aged 18 to 29 in good health. Sequencing was performed on naive CD4+ T cells from blood. The rearrangement uses TRBV7-2 and TRBJ2-3, with D maybe TRBD2 (5 bases). The CDR3 DNA reads TGTGCCAGCAGCTTACTTGCGCGGGCAGATACGCAGTATTTT. As protein: CASSLLARADTQYF.